The T cell receptor (beta chain) described here comes from a study of radiation and T cells in renal cell carcinoma. Study-wide results and caveats: In blood, top tumor clones expanded by 2 weeks, shrinking by 4.

The germline CDR1 and CDR2 sequences are LNHNV and YYDKDF (reference sequence). V gave up 1 base and J gave up 2 bases, with 4 bases separating them. The CDR3 extends over 13 amino acids. The time point denotes: blood 4 weeks post-SBRT, at nephrectomy. The treatment is: 15 Gy SBRT to primary tumor, nephrectomy 4 weeks later. Blood was sampled at baseline, 2 weeks and 4 weeks after SBRT. The patient's renal cell carcinoma had clear cell pathology. This table comes from immunoSEQ multiplex PCR, and its TCRdb copy is limited to in-frame clones, with some not included. This sample yields some 44,000 clones, of which around four fifths are seen a single time; 25% to 30% belongs to the top ten. As for this clone: No antigen is known for it.

The sequence was collected from a woman in her seventies with renal cell carcinoma. Sequencing used blood, obtained from a patient whose treatment included radiotherapy and nephrectomy. The chain links TRBV15 to TRBJ2-3; D remains ambiguous. CDR3 in DNA: TGTGCCACCAGCAGAGGGGACACAGATACGCAGTATTTT. Its protein is CATSRGDTDTQYF.